These T cell receptor beta chains were read from a single sample in a study of CD8 T cells in ankylosing spondylitis. TCRdb redid the calling of the 5' RACE reads with MiXCR, one entry per CDR3 protein. The sample contains under 300,000 distinct CDR3 sequences, under 20% of which appear only once. The sequenced material came from blood, either unsorted or a sorted T cell fraction (not recorded which). Every receptor here comes from a male donor with ankylosing spondylitis or in good health (not recorded which). Each CDR3 is given with its conserved first and last residue. D genes are given only for firm matches. Clone size is not always given. Where it is, it says once, few, many or a class for expanded clones.

d_gene,j_gene,abundance,len,v_gene,CDR3aa,CDR3nt
TRBD1,TRBJ2-5,few,14,TRBV5-6,CASSRGTAQETQYF,TGTGCCAGCAGCAGAGGGACAGCACAAGAGACCCAGTACTTC
.,TRBJ2-6,.,17,TRBV4-1,CASSQVYPTAGANVLTF,TGCGCCAGCAGCCAAGTATACCCTACGGCTGGGGCCAACGTCCTGACTTTC
TRBD1,TRBJ2-4,.,16,TRBV3-1,CASSHTGGEGKNIQYF,TGTGCCAGCAGCCATACAGGGGGCGAAGGCAAAAACATTCAGTACTTC
.,TRBJ2-2,.,13,TRBV10-3,CAIMGENTGELFF,TGTGCCATCATGGGGGAGAACACCGGGGAGCTGTTTTTT
TRBD1,TRBJ2-2,.,13,TRBV29-1,CSDRGLGTGELFF,TGCAGCGACAGGGGGCTGGGCACCGGGGAGCTGTTTTTT
.,TRBJ1-6,.,12,TRBV20-1,CSARYRGSPLHF,TGCAGTGCTAGATATCGGGGTTCACCCCTCCACTTT
TRBD2,TRBJ2-1,.,16,TRBV15,CATSIIRLAAYNEQFF,TGTGCCACCAGCATCATACGACTAGCGGCATACAATGAGCAGTTCTTC
.,TRBJ2-1,many,17,TRBV4-1,CASSHAPPPGAYNEQFF,TGCGCCAGCAGCCACGCACCCCCCCCGGGTGCCTACAATGAGCAGTTCTTC
.,TRBJ2-1,many,15,TRBV18,CASSPGTGTGDEQFF,TGTGCCAGCTCACCAGGTACGGGAACGGGCGATGAGCAGTTCTTC
TRBD1,TRBJ2-7,.,14,TRBV27,CASSQGLTGGEQYF,TGTGCCAGCAGCCAGGGGCTTACAGGGGGCGAGCAGTACTTC
.,TRBJ2-3,.,12,TRBV7-9,CASSLEGTAQYF,TGTGCCAGCAGCTTAGAGGGAACCGCGCAGTATTTT
.,TRBJ2-7,.,13,TRBV5-1,CASRPDGGYEQYF,TGCGCCAGCAGACCCGACGGAGGCTACGAGCAGTACTTC